The rows below give T cell receptor beta chains drawn from one sample of a study of T cells in Graves' hyperthyroidism and ophthalmopathy. MiXCR, run by TCRdb on the multiplex PCR reads, gives a single entry per CDR3 protein. The data show about 290,000 distinct CDR3 sequences, roughly 15% seen once. Material for sequencing was blood. All receptors come from a middle-aged woman with Graves' hyperthyroidism. CDR3s include the opening cysteine and the closing phenylalanine or tryptophan. The D gene is left open where the match is weak. Size values are once, few and many counts, or a class for expanded clones, and some rows have none.

CASSSETQYF,NA,TRBJ2-5,many,TRBV28
CASRPTSTAPGLSKDEQFF,NA,TRBJ2-1,many,TRBV6-2/TRBV6-3
CASSLGTGAAKNIQYF,NA,TRBJ2-4,few,TRBV13
CASSQKGGQPQHF,NA,TRBJ1-5,few,TRBV3-1
CASTVGTANSPLHF,TRBD1,TRBJ1-6,few,TRBV7-2
CASSIEINYGYTF,NA,TRBJ1-2,many,TRBV19
CASSRRLAGGNQQFF,TRBD2,TRBJ2-1,NA,TRBV27
CASSQELRAYGYTF,NA,TRBJ1-2,few,TRBV3-1
CASGLVFNEQFF,NA,TRBJ2-1,few,TRBV12-5
CASSAIQTQYF,NA,TRBJ2-5,many,TRBV11-2
CSVEFGLPDGYTF,NA,TRBJ1-2,many,TRBV29-1
CASSSTETGELFF,NA,TRBJ2-2,NA,TRBV13
CASGDRFYGYTF,NA,TRBJ1-2,many,TRBV12-5
CASSTNSGYEAFF,NA,TRBJ1-1,many,TRBV6-1
CASSLSLGSGMGEQYF,NA,TRBJ2-7,NA,TRBV5-5
CSDPGHTNSPLHF,NA,TRBJ1-6,NA,TRBV29-1
CSAREEGQGGQPQHF,TRBD1,TRBJ1-5,many,TRBV20-1
CASSYRQDNQPQHF,NA,TRBJ1-5,many,TRBV2
CASSPNVRGRNEQFF,TRBD2,TRBJ2-1,many,TRBV3-1
CASSFLREQFF,NA,TRBJ2-1,few,TRBV7-2
CSARAETGDGNTEAFF,TRBD1,TRBJ1-1,NA,TRBV20-1
CASSRRGLYNEQFF,NA,TRBJ2-1,many,TRBV6-1
CASSFSGSARNSPLHF,NA,TRBJ1-6,many,TRBV12-3/TRBV12-4
CAGSQNSYEQYF,NA,TRBJ2-7,NA,TRBV6-1
CASSQDRGWNTEAFF,NA,TRBJ1-1,many,TRBV14
CASSLEGASGNTIYF,TRBD1,TRBJ1-3,NA,TRBV5-1
CASSLQGTHTEAFF,NA,TRBJ1-1,many,TRBV27
CATSDQNQPQHF,NA,TRBJ1-5,many,TRBV24-1
CASSPRDRRAHVTEAFF,TRBD1,TRBJ1-1,many,TRBV6-1
CASSSDRELGAFF,TRBD1,TRBJ1-1,many,TRBV2
CASSDTGGAGTEAFF,TRBD1,TRBJ1-1,NA,TRBV6-1
CASSRPGTRYNEQFF,NA,TRBJ2-1,many,TRBV12-3/TRBV12-4
CASSPRETSEKLFF,NA,TRBJ1-4,many,TRBV2
CASSSDRLGNQPQHF,NA,TRBJ1-5,NA,TRBV2
CASSEALGPGTGSYGYTF,TRBD1,TRBJ1-2,many,TRBV10-2
CASRPNRGYTDTQYF,TRBD1,TRBJ2-3,NA,TRBV6-2/TRBV6-3
CASRKTGPGELFF,NA,TRBJ2-2,NA,TRBV12-3/TRBV12-4
CAISDMRDLLYF,NA,TRBJ1-3,many,TRBV10-3
CSARGAGTGSYEQYF,TRBD1,TRBJ2-7,few,TRBV20-1
CASLPTGIGELFF,NA,TRBJ2-2,few,TRBV6-1
CASNRDSSTDTQYF,TRBD1,TRBJ2-3,many,TRBV11-2
CSARGGGQGPPETQYF,TRBD1,TRBJ2-5,NA,TRBV20-1
CAWRASGNSPLHF,NA,TRBJ1-6,many,TRBV30
CASSSGLAADTQYF,TRBD2,TRBJ2-3,many,TRBV2
CATSDSTGSNQPQHF,TRBD1,TRBJ1-5,many,TRBV24-1
CATSPADRGGRGGYTF,TRBD1,TRBJ1-2,many,TRBV28
CSASSGGHEQFF,NA,TRBJ2-1,many,TRBV20-1
CASSPTGTSGYNEQFF,NA,TRBJ2-1,many,TRBV27
CSARDTGYSNQPQHF,NA,TRBJ1-5,many,TRBV20-1
CASRPGQGVHEQYF,TRBD1,TRBJ2-7,many,TRBV28
CASSLRTGVPADTQYF,NA,TRBJ2-3,NA,TRBV14
CASSVGGLVVQDTDTQYF,NA,TRBJ2-3,NA,TRBV9